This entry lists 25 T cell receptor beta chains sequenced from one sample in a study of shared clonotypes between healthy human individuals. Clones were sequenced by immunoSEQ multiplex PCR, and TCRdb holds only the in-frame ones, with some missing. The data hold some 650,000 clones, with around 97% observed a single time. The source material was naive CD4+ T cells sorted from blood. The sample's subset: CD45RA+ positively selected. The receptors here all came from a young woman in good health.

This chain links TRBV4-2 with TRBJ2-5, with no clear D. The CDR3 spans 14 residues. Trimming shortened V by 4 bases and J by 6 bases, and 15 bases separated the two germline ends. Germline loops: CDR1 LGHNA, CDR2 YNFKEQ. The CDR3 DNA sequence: TGTGCCAGCAGCCCAGAACTTAATGGGCAGACCCAGTACTTC. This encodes CASSPELNGQTQYF.

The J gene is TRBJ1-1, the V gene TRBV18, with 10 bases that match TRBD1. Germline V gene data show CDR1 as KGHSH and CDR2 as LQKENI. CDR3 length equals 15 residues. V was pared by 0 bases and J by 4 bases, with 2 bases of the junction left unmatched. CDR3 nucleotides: TGTGCCAGCTCACCACCCGGGACAGGGGTCACTGAAGCTTTCTTT. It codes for CASSPPGTGVTEAFF. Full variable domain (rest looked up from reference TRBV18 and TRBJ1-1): NAGVMQNPRHLVRRRGQEARLRCSPMKGHSHVYWYRQLPEEGLKFMVYLQKENIIDESGMPKERFSAEFPKEGPSILRIQQVVRGDSAAYFCASSPPGTGVTEAFFGQGTRLTVV.

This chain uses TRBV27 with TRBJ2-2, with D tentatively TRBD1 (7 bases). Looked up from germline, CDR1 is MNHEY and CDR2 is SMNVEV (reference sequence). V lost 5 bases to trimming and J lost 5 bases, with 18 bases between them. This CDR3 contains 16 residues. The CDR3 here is CASSPSAGGSTGELFF. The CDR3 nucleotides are TGTGCCAGCAGTCCGTCCGCAGGGGGGTCGACCGGGGAGCTGTTTTTT.

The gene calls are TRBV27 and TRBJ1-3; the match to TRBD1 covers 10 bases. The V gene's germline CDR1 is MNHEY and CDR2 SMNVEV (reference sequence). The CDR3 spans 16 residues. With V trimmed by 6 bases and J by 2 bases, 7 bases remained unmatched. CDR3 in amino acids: CASSRKDRGPGNTIYF. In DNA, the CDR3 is TGTGCCAGCAGCCGAAAAGACAGGGGGCCTGGAAACACCATATATTTT.

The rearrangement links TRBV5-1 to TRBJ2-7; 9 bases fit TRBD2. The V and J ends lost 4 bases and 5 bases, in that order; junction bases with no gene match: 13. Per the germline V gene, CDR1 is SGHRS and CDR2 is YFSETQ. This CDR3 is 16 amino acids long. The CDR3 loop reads CASSALSGSSINEQYF. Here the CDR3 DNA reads TGCGCCAGCAGCGCGCTTAGCGGGAGTTCGATCAACGAGCAGTACTTC.

CDR3 nucleotides: TGTGCCAGCAGGGCACCAGCGAGACAAGAGACCCAGTACTTC. Translated, it gives CASRAPARQETQYF. This sequence joins TRBV28 and TRBJ2-5; D is unclear. The germline CDR1 and CDR2 sequences are MDHEN and SYDVKM. Between the trimmed V and J ends, which lost 6 bases and 2 bases, there was a span of 13 bases. This CDR3 has 14 residues.

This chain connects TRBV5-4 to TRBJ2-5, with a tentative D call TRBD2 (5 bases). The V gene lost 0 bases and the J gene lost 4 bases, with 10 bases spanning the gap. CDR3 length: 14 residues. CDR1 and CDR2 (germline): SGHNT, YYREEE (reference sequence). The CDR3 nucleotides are TGTGCCAGCAGCTTGGGAGGGCTCCTAGAGACCCAGTACTTC. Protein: CASSLGGLLETQYF.

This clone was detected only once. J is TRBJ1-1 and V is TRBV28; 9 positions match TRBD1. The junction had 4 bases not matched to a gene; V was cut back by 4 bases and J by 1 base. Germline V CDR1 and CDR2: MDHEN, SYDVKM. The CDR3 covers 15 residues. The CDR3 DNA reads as TGTGCCAGCAGTTCTCCACAGGGGGCGAACACTGAAGCTTTCTTT. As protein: CASSSPQGANTEAFF.

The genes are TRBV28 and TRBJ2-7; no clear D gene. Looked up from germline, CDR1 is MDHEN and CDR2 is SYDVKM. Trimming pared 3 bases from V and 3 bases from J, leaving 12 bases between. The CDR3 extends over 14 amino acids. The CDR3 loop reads CASSLGYNSYEQYF. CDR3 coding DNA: TGTGCCAGCAGTTTGGGATACAATAGCTACGAGCAGTACTTC.

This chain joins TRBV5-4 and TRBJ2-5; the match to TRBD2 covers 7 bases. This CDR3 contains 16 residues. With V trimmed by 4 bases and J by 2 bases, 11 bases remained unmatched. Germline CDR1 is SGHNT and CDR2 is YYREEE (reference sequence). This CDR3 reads CASSESLAEAQETQYF. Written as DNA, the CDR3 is TGTGCCAGCAGCGAAAGCCTAGCGGAGGCTCAAGAGACCCAGTACTTC.

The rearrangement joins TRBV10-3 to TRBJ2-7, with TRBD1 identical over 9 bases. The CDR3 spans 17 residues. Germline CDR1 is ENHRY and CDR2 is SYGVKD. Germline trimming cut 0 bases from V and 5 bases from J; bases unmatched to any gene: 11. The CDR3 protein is CAISESAKGQGLDEQYF. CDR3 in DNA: TGTGCCATCAGTGAGTCGGCCAAGGGACAGGGACTCGACGAGCAGTACTTC.

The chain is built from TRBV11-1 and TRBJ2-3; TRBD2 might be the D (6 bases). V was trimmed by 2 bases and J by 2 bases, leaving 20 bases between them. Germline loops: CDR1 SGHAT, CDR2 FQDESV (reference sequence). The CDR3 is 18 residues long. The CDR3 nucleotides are TGTGCCAGCAGCTTATCCGGCCTTGCGGGATCTCCCACAGATACGCAGTATTTT. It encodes CASSLSGLAGSPTDTQYF.

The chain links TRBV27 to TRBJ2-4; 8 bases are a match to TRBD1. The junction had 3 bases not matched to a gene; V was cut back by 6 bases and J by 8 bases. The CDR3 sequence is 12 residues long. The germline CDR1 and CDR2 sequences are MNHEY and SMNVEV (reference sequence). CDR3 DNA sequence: TGTGCCAGCAGGACACAGGGGGACATTCAGTACTTC. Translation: CASRTQGDIQYF.

The CDR3 DNA follows: TGTGCCAGCAGTACACCGGGACTAGGAGCAGATACGCAGTATTTT. This translates into CASSTPGLGADTQYF. This sequence joins TRBV6-5 and TRBJ2-3, with 8 bases lining up with TRBD2. The CDR3 is 15 amino acids. Trimming cost V 5 bases and J 4 bases; bases outside gene matches: 8. In germline, CDR1 is MNHEY, CDR2 SVGAGI.

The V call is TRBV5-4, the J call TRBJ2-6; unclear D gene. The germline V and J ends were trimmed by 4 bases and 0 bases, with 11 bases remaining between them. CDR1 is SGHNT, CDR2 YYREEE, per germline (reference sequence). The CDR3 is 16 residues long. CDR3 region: CASSPTLSSGANVLTF. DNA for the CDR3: TGTGCCAGCAGCCCGACCTTGAGCTCTGGGGCCAACGTCCTGACTTTC.

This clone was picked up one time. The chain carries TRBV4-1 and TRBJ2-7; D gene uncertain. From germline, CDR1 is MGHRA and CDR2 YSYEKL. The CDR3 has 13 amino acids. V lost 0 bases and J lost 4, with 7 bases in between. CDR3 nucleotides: TGCGCCAGCAGCCAAGATTCCTCATACGAGCAGTACTTC. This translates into CASSQDSSYEQYF.

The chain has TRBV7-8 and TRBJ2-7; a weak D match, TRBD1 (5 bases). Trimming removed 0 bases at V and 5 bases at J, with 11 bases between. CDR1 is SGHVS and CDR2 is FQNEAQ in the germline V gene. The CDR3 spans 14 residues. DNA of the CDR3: TGTGCCAGCAGCTTAGCGGGCAGGGTAAACGAGCAGTACTTC. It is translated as CASSLAGRVNEQYF.

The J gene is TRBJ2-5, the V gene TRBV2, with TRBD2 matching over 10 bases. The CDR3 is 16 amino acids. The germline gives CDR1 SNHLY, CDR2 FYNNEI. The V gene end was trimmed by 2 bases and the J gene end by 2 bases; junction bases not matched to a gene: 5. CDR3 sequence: CASSERSSGGQETQYF. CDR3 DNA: TGTGCCAGCAGTGAACGGAGTAGCGGGGGGCAAGAGACCCAGTACTTC.

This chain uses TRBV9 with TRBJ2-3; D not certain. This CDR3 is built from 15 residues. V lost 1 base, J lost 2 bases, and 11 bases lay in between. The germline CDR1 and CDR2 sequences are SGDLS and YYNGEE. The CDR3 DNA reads TGTGCCAGCAGCGTAACTCCACAGTTCACAGATACGCAGTATTTT. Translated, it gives CASSVTPQFTDTQYF.

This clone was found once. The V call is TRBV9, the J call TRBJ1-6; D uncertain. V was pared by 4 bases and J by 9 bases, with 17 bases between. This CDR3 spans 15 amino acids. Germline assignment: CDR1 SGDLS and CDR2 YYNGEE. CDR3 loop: CASSLEGSLGSPLHF. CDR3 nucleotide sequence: TGTGCCAGCAGCCTTGAGGGTTCTCTCGGTTCACCCCTCCACTTT. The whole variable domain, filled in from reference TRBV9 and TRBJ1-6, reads DSGVTQTPKHLITATGQRVTLRCSPRSGDLSVYWYQQSLDQGLQFLIQYYNGEERAKGNILERFSAQQFPDLHSELNLSSLELGDSALYFCASSLEGSLGSPLHFGNGTRLTVT.

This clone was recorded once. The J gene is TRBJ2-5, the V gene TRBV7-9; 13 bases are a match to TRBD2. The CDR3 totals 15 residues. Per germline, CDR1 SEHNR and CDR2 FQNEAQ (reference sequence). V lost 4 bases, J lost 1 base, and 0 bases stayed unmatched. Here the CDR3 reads CASSWTSGGQETQYF. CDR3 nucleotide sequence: TGTGCCAGCAGCTGGACTAGCGGGGGCCAAGAGACCCAGTACTTC.

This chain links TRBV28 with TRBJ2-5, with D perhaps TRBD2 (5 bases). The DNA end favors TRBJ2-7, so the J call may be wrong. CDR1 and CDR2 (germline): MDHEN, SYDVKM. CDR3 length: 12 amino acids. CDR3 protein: CASSLASYEQYF. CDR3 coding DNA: TGTGCCAGCAGCCTAGCCTCCTACGAGCAGTACTTC.

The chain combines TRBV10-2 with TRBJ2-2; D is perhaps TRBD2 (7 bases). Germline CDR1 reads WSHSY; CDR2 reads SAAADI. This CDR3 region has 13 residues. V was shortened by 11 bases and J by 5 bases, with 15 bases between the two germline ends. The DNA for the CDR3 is TGCGCCGCAGGAAAGGGGGGGACCGGGGAGCTGTTTTTT. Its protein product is CAAGKGGTGELFF.

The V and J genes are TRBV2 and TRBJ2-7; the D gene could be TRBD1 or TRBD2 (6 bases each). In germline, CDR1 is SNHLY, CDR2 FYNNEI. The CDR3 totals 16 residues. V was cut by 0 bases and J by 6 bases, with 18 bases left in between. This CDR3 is CASSEASWGAALEQYF. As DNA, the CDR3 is TGTGCCAGCAGTGAAGCCTCTTGGGGGGCGGCACTCGAGCAGTACTTC.

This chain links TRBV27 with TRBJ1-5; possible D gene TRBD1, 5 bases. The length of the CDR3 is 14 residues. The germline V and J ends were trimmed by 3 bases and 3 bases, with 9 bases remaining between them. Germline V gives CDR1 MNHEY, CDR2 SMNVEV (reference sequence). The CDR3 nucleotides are TGTGCCAGCAGTTTTACAGGCCCCAATCAGCCCCAGCATTTT. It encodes CASSFTGPNQPQHF.